Listed below are T cell receptor beta chains from one sample, sequenced in a study of cytomegalovirus exposure and HLA in healthy donors. Libraries were prepared by immunoSEQ multiplex PCR; TCRdb keeps only in-frame clonotypes and omits some of them. The sample records roughly 170,000 clones, 80% to 90% being singletons. The specimen sequenced was PBMCs. The receptors were gathered from a woman aged 18-30 years in good health and CMV-seronegative. Both conserved end residues are part of each CDR3. A D gene is named only where the DNA matches it firmly. Not all rows give a size; the values are once, few, many and, for expanded clones, a class.

size,J,D,V,CDR3,DNA
-,TRBJ2-1,TRBD2,TRBV7-8,CASSVGWLAGGEQFF,TGTGCCAGCAGCGTAGGGTGGTTGGCGGGGGGAGAGCAGTTCTTC
-,TRBJ2-1,TRBD2,TRBV2,CASSERAGGSNNEQFF,TGTGCCAGCAGTGAGAGGGCGGGAGGGAGTAATAATGAGCAGTTCTTC
-,TRBJ2-3,TRBD2,TRBV7-9,CASSPAGTSTDTQYF,TGTGCCAGCAGCCCAGCGGGGACTAGCACAGATACGCAGTATTTT
-,TRBJ2-5,TRBD1,TRBV6-1,CASSEPRTGAGETQYF,TGTGCCAGCAGTGAACCGAGGACAGGGGCGGGGGAGACCCAGTACTTC
-,TRBJ2-1,-,TRBV28,CASNTLGGANYNEQFF,TGTGCCAGCAACACGCTGGGCGGGGCTAACTACAATGAGCAGTTCTTC
-,TRBJ2-5,-,TRBV7-9,CASSPRTGLQETQYF,TGTGCCAGCAGCCCAAGGACAGGACTACAAGAGACCCAGTACTTC
-,TRBJ1-1,-,TRBV5-4,CASSLTRGNTEAFF,TGTGCCAGCAGCTTGACTCGGGGGAACACTGAAGCTTTCTTT
-,TRBJ1-5,TRBD1,TRBV28,CASSPDRGGYQPQHF,TGTGCCAGCAGTCCGGACAGGGGAGGGTATCAGCCCCAGCATTTT
once,TRBJ1-1,-,TRBV9,CASSVELVTEAFF,TGTGCCAGCAGCGTAGAATTAGTCACTGAAGCTTTCTTT
-,TRBJ2-2,TRBD2,TRBV7-2,CASSLYGGRTSGELFF,TGTGCCAGCAGCTTATACGGCGGGAGGACCTCCGGGGAGCTGTTTTTT
-,TRBJ2-1,TRBD2,TRBV28,CASSSSLAGGYEQFF,TGTGCCAGCAGTTCGTCCCTAGCGGGAGGGTATGAGCAGTTCTTC
once,TRBJ1-2,-,TRBV7-2,CASTRGGTYGYTF,TGTGCCAGCACTCGGGGAGGGACCTATGGCTACACCTTC
few,TRBJ1-5,-,TRBV2,CASLYKSNQPQHF,TGTGCCAGCTTGTACAAGTCAAATCAGCCCCAGCATTTT
-,TRBJ2-7,-,TRBV5-4,CASSSTGTYEQYF,TGTGCCAGCAGCTCGACAGGAACCTACGAGCAGTACTTC
-,TRBJ2-1,TRBD2,TRBV4-1,CASSGRRELEQFF,TGCGCCAGCAGCGGAAGGCGGGAGCTTGAGCAGTTCTTC
-,TRBJ2-7,TRBD2,TRBV4-1,CASSQFRPGLAAYEQYF,TGCGCCAGCAGCCAATTTCGACCGGGACTAGCGGCCTACGAGCAGTACTTC
once,TRBJ2-3,TRBD2,TRBV4-3,CASSQNRLAGVKGSTDTQYF,TGCGCCAGCAGCCAGAATAGGCTAGCGGGAGTTAAAGGATCCACAGATACGCAGTATTTT
-,TRBJ2-5,TRBD2,TRBV10-2,CASSPGLGETQYF,TGCGCCAGCAGTCCGGGACTAGGGGAGACCCAGTACTTC
few,TRBJ2-2,TRBD1,TRBV27,CASSLNRGNTGELFF,TGTGCCAGCAGTCTAAACAGGGGAAACACCGGGGAGCTGTTTTTT
once,TRBJ1-2,TRBD1,TRBV7-8,CASSLSEGGIRGYTF,TGTGCCAGCAGCTTATCTGAAGGGGGCATTCGAGGCTACACCTTC
few,TRBJ2-7,TRBD1,TRBV11-1,CASRQGTGSYEQYF,TGTGCCAGCAGACAAGGGACAGGGAGTTACGAGCAGTACTTC
-,TRBJ2-1,TRBD2,TRBV7-7,CASSLRPGLDYNEQFF,TGTGCTAGCAGCCTCCGCCCGGGACTAGATTACAATGAGCAGTTCTTC
-,TRBJ2-1,TRBD2,TRBV5-1,CASSLEAGGQYNEQFF,TGCGCCAGCAGCTTGGAAGCGGGAGGGCAGTACAATGAGCAGTTCTTC
-,TRBJ2-1,TRBD2,TRBV7-2,CASRLAVAYNEQFF,TGTGCCAGCAGACTAGCGGTGGCCTACAATGAGCAGTTCTTC
-,TRBJ2-2,TRBD1,TRBV7-8,CASSLGYFGTGSTGELFF,TGTGCCAGCAGCTTAGGGTACTTCGGGACAGGATCCACCGGGGAGCTGTTTTTT
-,TRBJ1-2,TRBD1,TRBV5-6,CASSARSPGQGFGYTF,TGTGCCAGCAGCGCCCGCTCTCCGGGACAGGGGTTTGGCTACACCTTC
-,TRBJ1-4,-,TRBV29-1,CSVDLVGGEKLFF,TGCAGCGTTGACCTGGTCGGGGGGGAAAAACTGTTTTTT
-,TRBJ2-3,-,TRBV19,CASSGRGTSTDTQYF,TGTGCCAGTAGTGGGAGAGGGACAAGCACAGATACGCAGTATTTT
-,TRBJ2-2,-,TRBV5-1,CASSLLGHLTGELFF,TGCGCCAGCAGTTTACTGGGACACCTCACCGGGGAGCTGTTTTTT
-,TRBJ2-1,TRBD2,TRBV9,CASSGAGVDNEQFF,TGTGCCAGCAGCGGAGCGGGAGTAGACAATGAGCAGTTCTTC
-,TRBJ1-2,-,TRBV19,CASSTELRRSMSYGYTF,TGTGCCAGTAGTACAGAATTGCGCAGGTCGATGAGCTATGGCTACACCTTC
-,TRBJ2-7,TRBD2,TRBV6-6,CASRPPGRGDYGQYF,TGTGCCAGCAGACCTCCCGGGCGGGGGGACTACGGGCAGTACTTC
-,TRBJ2-2,-,TRBV7-2,CASSLLGTGELFF,TGTGCCAGCAGCCTCCTCGGTACCGGGGAGCTGTTTTTT
-,TRBJ2-7,TRBD1,TRBV7-3,CASSVVGTGIYEQYF,TGTGCCAGCAGCGTCGTCGGGACAGGGATCTACGAGCAGTACTTC
-,TRBJ2-3,-,TRBV7-3,CASSPTGRLTDTQYF,TGTGCCAGCAGCCCTACAGGGCGTCTCACAGATACGCAGTATTTT
-,TRBJ2-5,-,TRBV2,CASKGKTQYF,TGTGCCAGCAAGGGGAAGACCCAGTACTTC
-,TRBJ2-7,TRBD1,TRBV28,CASRSGTGPEQYF,TGTGCCAGCAGATCCGGGACAGGGCCCGAGCAGTACTTC
-,TRBJ1-4,-,TRBV19,CASSIRLGGEKLFF,TGTGCCAGTAGTATAAGACTGGGTGGTGAAAAACTGTTTTTT
-,TRBJ2-5,TRBD1,TRBV28,CASSYEGPLGQGTETQYF,TGTGCCAGCAGTTATGAAGGACCTCTGGGACAGGGAACCGAGACCCAGTACTTC
few,TRBJ1-1,-,TRBV28,CASSLTLNTEAFF,TGTGCCAGCAGTTTAACACTGAACACTGAAGCTTTCTTT
-,TRBJ1-1,-,TRBV27,CASSLSGEGGGAEAFF,TGTGCCAGCAGTTTATCCGGCGAAGGGGGAGGGGCTGAAGCTTTCTTT
-,TRBJ2-7,TRBD1,TRBV7-9,CASSLQGALAEQYF,TGTGCCAGCAGCTTACAGGGGGCCCTCGCCGAGCAGTACTTC
-,TRBJ2-2,TRBD1,TRBV6-6,CASSYQDRMNTGELFF,TGTGCCAGCAGTTACCAGGACAGGATGAACACCGGGGAGCTGTTTTTT
-,TRBJ2-4,-,TRBV2,CASSESRSRILAKNIQYF,TGTGCCAGCAGTGAGTCCAGGTCCCGCATCCTAGCCAAAAACATTCAGTACTTC
few,TRBJ2-2,TRBD2,TRBV2,CASTSGTNTGELFF,TGTGCCAGCACTAGCGGAACGAACACCGGGGAGCTGTTTTTT
-,TRBJ2-7,TRBD2,TRBV10-3,CAISEGQREGEQYF,TGTGCCATCAGTGAGGGCCAGCGGGAGGGCGAGCAGTACTTC
few,TRBJ1-1,-,TRBV6-5,CASRKVTGMNTEAFF,TGTGCCAGCAGGAAAGTTACTGGTATGAACACTGAAGCTTTCTTT
-,TRBJ2-2,-,TRBV28,CASSLVNTGELFF,TGTGCCAGCAGTCTCGTTAACACCGGGGAGCTGTTTTTT
-,TRBJ1-1,-,TRBV5-1,CASSLIGPTEAFF,TGCGCCAGCAGCTTAATCGGTCCCACTGAAGCTTTCTTT
few,TRBJ1-2,TRBD1,TRBV27,CASSLFQGASGYTF,TGTGCCAGCAGTTTATTTCAGGGGGCCTCTGGCTACACCTTC
-,TRBJ2-7,TRBD2,TRBV2,CASSEGGSSYEQYF,TGTGCCAGCAGTGAAGGCGGGAGTTCCTACGAGCAGTACTTC
-,TRBJ2-3,-,TRBV11-3,CASSLTGVSRTDTQYF,TGTGCCAGCAGCTTAACCGGGGTCAGCCGCACAGATACGCAGTATTTT
-,TRBJ2-3,-,TRBV9,CASSVDGRGTDTQYF,TGTGCCAGCAGCGTAGACGGGAGAGGAACAGATACGCAGTATTTT
-,TRBJ2-3,-,TRBV6-1,CASSASYTDTQYF,TGTGCCAGCAGCGCGTCATACACAGATACGCAGTATTTT
-,TRBJ2-6,-,TRBV7-8,CASSLGGSGANVLTF,TGTGCCAGCAGCTTGGGGGGCTCTGGGGCCAACGTCCTGACTTTC
once,TRBJ2-2,-,TRBV5-4,CASSPGGSDTGELFF,TGTGCCAGCAGCCCTGGGGGGAGTGATACCGGGGAGCTGTTTTTT
few,TRBJ2-1,-,TRBV7-9,CASSGGLSYNEQFF,TGTGCCAGCAGCGGGGGACTTTCCTACAATGAGCAGTTCTTC
-,TRBJ2-7,TRBD1,TRBV5-4,CASSFGGGQGSYEQYF,TGTGCCAGCAGCTTTGGGGGCGGACAGGGGTCCTACGAGCAGTACTTC
-,TRBJ2-1,TRBD2,TRBV4-2,CASSQDLPSGSPYHEQFF,TGTGCCAGCAGCCAAGACCTCCCTAGCGGGAGTCCCTATCATGAGCAGTTCTTC